Listed here are 20 T cell receptor beta chains from one sample, sequenced in a study of blood T cell repertoires in COVID-19. Clones were sequenced by immunoSEQ multiplex PCR, and TCRdb holds only the in-frame ones, with some missing. The repertoire includes 160,000 or so clones, around 80% of them detected once, and over 7.5% sits in the top ten. Sequenced material: peripheral blood. These receptor sequences come from a woman in her 70s with acute or convalescent COVID-19.

The chain links TRBV2 to TRBJ2-5; 9 bases are shared with TRBD2. The CDR3 sequence is 15 residues long. The J segment lost 3 bases and the V segment lost 2 bases, leaving 4 bases of the junction unmatched. CDR1 and CDR2 (germline): SNHLY, FYNNEI. The CDR3 here is CASSETSSGEETQYF. As DNA, the CDR3 is TGTGCCAGCAGTGAAACGTCTAGCGGGGAAGAGACCCAGTACTTC.

The rearrangement joins TRBV5-6 to TRBJ2-5, with a tentative D call TRBD1 (7 bases). The length of the CDR3 is 15 residues. V shed 3 bases and J shed 2 bases, with 14 bases lying between them. The germline CDR1 and CDR2 sequences are SGHDT and YYEEEE. The CDR3 DNA is TGTGCCAGCAGCTCGGCGACAGGGAGGCAAGAGACCCAGTACTTC. Translated: CASSSATGRQETQYF.

The chain employs TRBV7-9 and TRBJ2-1, with 9 bases aligning to TRBD2. The CDR3 is 19 amino acids. CDR1 is SEHNR, CDR2 FQNEAQ, per germline (reference sequence). V trimming: 5 bases; J trimming: 4 bases; junction bases outside the gene matches: 18. The CDR3 loop reads CASSPSPGTSRAKYNEQFF. DNA for the CDR3: TGTGCCAGCAGCCCTTCCCCCGGGACTAGCCGAGCCAAATACAATGAGCAGTTCTTC.

The rearrangement links TRBV5-1 to TRBJ1-4, with D possibly being TRBD1 (6 bases). Trimming pared 1 base from V and 9 bases from J, leaving 19 bases between. The CDR3 length is 16 residues. The germline V gene encodes CDR1 SGHRS and CDR2 YFSETQ. The CDR3 protein is CASSLYSSAGDQKLFF. CDR3 bases: TGCGCCAGCAGCTTGTATTCGTCGGCAGGGGACCAAAAACTGTTTTTT.

There are a few counts of this clone. The chain couples TRBV18 to TRBJ1-1; perhaps TRBD1 as D (5 bases). This CDR3 is 16 amino acids long. Trimming removed 5 bases at V and 6 bases at J, with 22 bases between. The V gene's germline CDR1 is KGHSH and CDR2 LQKENI. DNA of the CDR3: TGTGCCAGCTCAAAAACCGGGCCCCCGGGACTATCTGAAGCTTTCTTT. Amino acid sequence: CASSKTGPPGLSEAFF. Full variable domain (remainder filled in from reference TRBV18 and TRBJ1-1): NAGVMQNPRHLVRRRGQEARLRCSPMKGHSHVYWYRQLPEEGLKFMVYLQKENIIDESGMPKERFSAEFPKEGPSILRIQQVVRGDSAAYFCASSKTGPPGLSEAFFGQGTRLTVV.

The CDR3 sequence is CAWSRQSATNEKLFF. The CDR3 nucleotides read TGTGCCTGGAGTAGACAGAGTGCAACTAATGAAAAACTGTTTTTT. This rearrangement joins TRBV30 to TRBJ1-4; tentative D call: TRBD1 (5 bases). Germline-derived CDR1 and CDR2 are GTSNPN and SVGIG (reference sequence). V was pared by 2 bases and J by 0 bases, with 10 bases between. The CDR3 has 15 amino acids.

CDR3 coding DNA: TGCGCCAGCAGCATGACAGGGCTTATGCGTGAAGCTTTCTTT. Translation gives CASSMTGLMREAFF. The chain uses TRBV5-1 and TRBJ1-1; 7 bases are a match to TRBD1. Germline CDR1 is SGHRS and CDR2 is YFSETQ. V shed 4 bases, J shed 7 bases, and the junction held 10 bases outside the gene matches. CDR3 size: 14 residues.

The chain combines TRBV19 with TRBJ1-1; a weak D match, TRBD1 (6 bases). This CDR3 spans 15 amino acids. The ends were cut back, 3 bases at V and 1 base at J, with 12 bases in the middle. In germline, CDR1 is LNHDA, CDR2 SQIVND (reference sequence). CDR3 in DNA: TGTGCCAGTAGTATTCAGGGGTGGGAGAACACTGAAGCTTTCTTT. Residues: CASSIQGWENTEAFF. Looking up the rest from reference TRBV19 and TRBJ1-1 gives the full variable domain: DGGITQSPKYLFRKEGQNVTLSCEQNLNHDAMYWYRQDPGQGLRLIYYSQIVNDFQKGDIAEGYSVSREKKESFPLTVTSAQKNPTAFYLCASSIQGWENTEAFFGQGTRLTVV.

The CDR3 here is CASSGGRTGNNEQFF. The CDR3 DNA is TGTGCCAGCAGTGGGGGGCGGACAGGGAACAATGAGCAGTTCTTC. The chain combines TRBV28 with TRBJ2-1; 8 positions agree with TRBD1. The CDR3 has 15 residues. The junction had 8 bases not matched to a gene; V was cut back by 5 bases and J by 5 bases. Germline lookup yields CDR1 MDHEN and CDR2 SYDVKM.

The CDR3 DNA is TGTGCCAGCAGTTACTCGGGGACAGGAGGCTACGAGCAGTACTTC. This sequence encodes CASSYSGTGGYEQYF. The V gene is TRBV6-2 or TRBV6-3, the J gene TRBJ2-7; TRBD1 agrees at 8 bases. CDR3 size: 15 residues. Germline CDR1 MNHEY, CDR2 SVGEGT. The J segment lost 3 bases and the V segment lost 0 bases, leaving 4 bases of the junction unmatched.

A few counts support this clone. The chain recombines TRBV5-4 with TRBJ1-2; maybe TRBD1 (5 bases). There are 15 residues in the CDR3. Germline loops: CDR1 SGHNT, CDR2 YYREEE (reference sequence). Trimming pared 0 bases from V and 8 bases from J, leaving 17 bases between. DNA of the CDR3: TGTGCCAGCAGCTTGGTGTTCGGGGGTCCGCGGGGCTACACCTTC. Its protein is CASSLVFGGPRGYTF.

The chain carries TRBV7-9 and TRBJ2-5; 10 bases are shared with TRBD1. The CDR3 is 13 residues long. Germline CDR1 reads SEHNR; CDR2 reads FQNEAQ (reference sequence). V lost 5 bases to trimming and J lost 4 bases; unmatched junction nucleotides: 1. DNA of the CDR3: TGTGCCAGCAGCCGGACAGGGGGAGAGACCCAGTACTTC. This codes for CASSRTGGETQYF.

The chain uses TRBV19 and TRBJ1-1, with TRBD1 as a possible D gene (6 bases). Germline CDR1 LNHDA, CDR2 SQIVND (reference sequence). The ends were cut back, 5 bases at V and 3 bases at J, with 19 bases in the middle. The CDR3 loop spans 16 amino acids. CDR3 in DNA: TGTGCCAGTAGTTTGGGGGCCCACAGGGTACACACTGAAGCTTTCTTT. It codes for CASSLGAHRVHTEAFF.

The chain employs TRBV9 and TRBJ2-5, with a weak D call TRBD2 (5 bases). Trimming removed 4 bases at V and 3 bases at J, with 19 bases between. Per germline, CDR1 SGDLS and CDR2 YYNGEE. The CDR3 length is 16 residues. In nucleotides, the CDR3 is TGTGCCAGCAGCCCATCCACTAGTTTAGGCGAAGAGACCCAGTACTTC. It specifies CASSPSTSLGEETQYF.

For this clone: An end of the junction does not agree with germline; a read error may underlie this. The rearrangement joins TRBV5-1 to TRBJ2-3; TRBD1 matches 8 bases. The CDR3 length is 14 residues. Per the germline V gene, CDR1 is SGHRS and CDR2 is YFSETQ. The DNA for the CDR3 is TGCGCCAGCAGGTTGGACAGGGCCACAGATACGCAGTATTTT. This translates into CASRLDRATDTQYF.

The chain couples TRBV6-6 to TRBJ1-1, with D perhaps matching TRBD1 (5 bases). The CDR3 is made up of 13 amino acids. V shed 6 bases and J shed 2 bases, with 10 bases lying between them. The V gene's germline CDR1 is MNHNY and CDR2 SVGAGI (reference sequence). CDR3 nucleotide sequence: TGTGCCAGCAGATTGACAGTTAACACTGAAGCTTTCTTT. It encodes CASRLTVNTEAFF.

The chain employs TRBV5-1 and TRBJ2-5; a possible D gene is TRBD1 (6 bases). The CDR3 is 14 amino acids. Germline CDR1 reads SGHRS; CDR2 reads YFSETQ. The ends were cut back, 3 bases at V and 1 base at J, with 10 bases in the middle. The CDR3 sequence: CASSSTGFQETQYF. The DNA of the CDR3 is TGCGCCAGCAGCTCTACAGGGTTCCAAGAGACCCAGTACTTC.

The rearrangement joins TRBV20-1 to TRBJ2-1; no clear D gene. Trimming cost V 3 bases and J 9 bases, with 12 bases left between them. CDR1 DFQATT and CDR2 SNEGSKA come from the germline V gene (reference sequence). The CDR3 spans 12 residues. The CDR3 loop reads CSASHLVAEQFF. CDR3 sequence (DNA): TGCAGTGCTAGTCATCTAGTTGCTGAGCAGTTCTTC.

CDR3 in DNA: TGCAGCGTTGAATGGGGCAATGATGGCTACACCTTC. It specifies CSVEWGNDGYTF. The chain couples TRBV29-1 to TRBJ1-2; tentatively, D is TRBD1 (5 bases). This CDR3 is built from 12 residues. From germline, CDR1 is SQVTM and CDR2 ANQGSEA. Trimming pared 2 bases from V and 6 bases from J, leaving 10 bases between.

The chain links TRBV29-1 to TRBJ2-5; 8 bases match TRBD1. The J segment lost 0 bases and the V segment lost 0 bases, leaving 6 bases of the junction unmatched. Germline V gene lookup returns CDR1 SQVTM and CDR2 ANQGSEA. CDR3 length equals 16 residues. CDR3 nucleotide sequence: TGCAGCGTTGAAGATCTAACAGGGGGATACCAAGAGACCCAGTACTTC. Translating it yields CSVEDLTGGYQETQYF.